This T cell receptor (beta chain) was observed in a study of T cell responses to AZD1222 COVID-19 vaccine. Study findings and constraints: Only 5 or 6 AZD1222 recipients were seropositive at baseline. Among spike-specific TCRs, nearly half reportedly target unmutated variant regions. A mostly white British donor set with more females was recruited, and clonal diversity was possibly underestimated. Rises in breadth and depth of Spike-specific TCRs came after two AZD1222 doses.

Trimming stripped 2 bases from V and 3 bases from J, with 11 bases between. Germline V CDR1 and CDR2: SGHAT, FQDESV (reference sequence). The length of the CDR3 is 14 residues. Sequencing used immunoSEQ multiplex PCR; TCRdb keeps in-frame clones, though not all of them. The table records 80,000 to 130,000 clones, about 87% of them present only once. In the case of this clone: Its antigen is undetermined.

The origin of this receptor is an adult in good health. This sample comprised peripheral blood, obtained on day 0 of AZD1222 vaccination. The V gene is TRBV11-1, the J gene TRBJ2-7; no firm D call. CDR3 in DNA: TGTGCCAGCAGCTTAACAACAATCCGCTACGAGCAGTACTTC. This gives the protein CASSLTTIRYEQYF.